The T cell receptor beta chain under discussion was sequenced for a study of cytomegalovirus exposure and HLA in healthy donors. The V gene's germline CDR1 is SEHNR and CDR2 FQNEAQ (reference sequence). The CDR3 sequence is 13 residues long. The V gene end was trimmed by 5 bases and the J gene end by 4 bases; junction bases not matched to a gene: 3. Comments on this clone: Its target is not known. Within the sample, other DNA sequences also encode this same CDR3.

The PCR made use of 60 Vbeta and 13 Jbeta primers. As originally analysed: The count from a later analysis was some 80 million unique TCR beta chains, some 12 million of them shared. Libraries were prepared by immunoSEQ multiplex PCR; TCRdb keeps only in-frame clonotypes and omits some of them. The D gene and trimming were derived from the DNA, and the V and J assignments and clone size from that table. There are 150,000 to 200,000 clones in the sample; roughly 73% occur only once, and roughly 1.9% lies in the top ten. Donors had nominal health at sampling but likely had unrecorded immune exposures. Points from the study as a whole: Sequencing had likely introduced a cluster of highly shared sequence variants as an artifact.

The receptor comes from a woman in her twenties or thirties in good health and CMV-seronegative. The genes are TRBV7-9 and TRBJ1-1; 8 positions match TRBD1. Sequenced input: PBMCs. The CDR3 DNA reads TGTGCCAGCAGCCTTACAGGGGGCACTGAAGCTTTCTTT. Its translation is CASSLTGGTEAFF.